This record concerns one T cell receptor (beta chain) sequence. These data come from a study of blood T cell repertoires in COVID-19. Turning to the study itself: Sites across the United States, Italy and Spain contributed samples from acute and convalescent COVID-19. In each case, the material was cDNA or gDNA derived from T cells, B-cell-depleted T cells, or PBMCs.

The CDR3 is 15 amino acids. Germline V CDR1 and CDR2: SGHVS, FQNEAQ. The germline V and J ends were trimmed by 5 bases and 0 bases, with 13 bases remaining between them. Original handling: Amplification of reference gene primers was used by the study to estimate nucleated cell counts. Here immunoSEQ multiplex PCR was the method, and the copy in TCRdb shows in-frame clones only, minus some. V, J and clone size are those of that table, while D and trimming were read from the DNA. The sample shows 65,000 to 85,000 clones, around 90% of them seen only once. This sequence originates from a human donor in a cohort sampled during active COVID-19. J is TRBJ1-2 and V is TRBV7-8; TRBD1 is a possible D gene (5 bases). Sequenced sample: peripheral blood. Written as DNA, the CDR3 is TGTGCCAGCAGCAGGGACTTCACACCTAACTATGGCTACACCTTC. Protein: CASSRDFTPNYGYTF. The variable domain in full, completed from reference TRBV7-8 and TRBJ1-2, reads GAGVSQSPRYKVAKRGQDVALRCDPISGHVSLFWYQQALGQGPEFLTYFQNEAQLDKSGLPSDRFFAERPEGSVSTLKIQRTQQEDSAVYLCASSRDFTPNYGYTFGSGTRLTVV.